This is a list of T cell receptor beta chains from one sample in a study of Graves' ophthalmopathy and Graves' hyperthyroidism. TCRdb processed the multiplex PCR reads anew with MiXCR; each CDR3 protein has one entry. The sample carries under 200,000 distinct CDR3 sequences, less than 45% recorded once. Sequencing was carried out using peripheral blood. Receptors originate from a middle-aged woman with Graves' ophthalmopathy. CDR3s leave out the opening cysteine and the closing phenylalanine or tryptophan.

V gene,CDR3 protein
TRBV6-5,ASSDSYEQY
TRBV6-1,ASRPMGRRNTEAF
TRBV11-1,ASSARGLETQY
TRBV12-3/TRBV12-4,ASSLDGSYEQY
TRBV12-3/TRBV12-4,ASSFGNYGYT
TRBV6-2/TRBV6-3,ASLRGGENTGELF
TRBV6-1,ASRKDRAGDQPQH
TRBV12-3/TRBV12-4,ASSLDRTNYGYT
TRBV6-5,ASSLKDGGQY
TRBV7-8,ASSTDGISGNTIY
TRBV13,ASSQGLAGIQETQY
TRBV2,ASSGQGADTEAF
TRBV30,AWSEGNGNTIY
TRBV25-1,ASSPGTPQETQY
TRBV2,ASSEPGVGTEAF
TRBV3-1,ASSHGRGRGPTSGNTIY
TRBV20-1,SATPGNNNSPLH